This is a list of T cell receptor beta chains from one sample in a study of T cell repertoires in cytomegalovirus infection. From the reads, TCRdb called clonotypes with MiXCR, one entry per CDR3 protein. The data contain around 440,000 distinct CDR3 sequences, over 9% of them singletons. Sequencing was done on a sample of PBMCs. Source of these receptors: a human donor in good health (CMV status not recorded). Some clones in this sample may be carry-over from other donors' samples. Each CDR3 is given with its conserved first and last residue. D genes are given only for firm matches. A clone size is listed for some rows: how often the clone was seen (once, few, many), or a class if it is expanded.

>TRBJ1-1|TRBD1|TRBV27|many
CASRAQGTEAFF
TGTGCCAGCAGGGCACAGGGGACTGAAGCTTTCTTT
>TRBJ1-2|TRBD1|TRBV28|once
CASSSNGQGNGYTF
TGTGCCAGCAGTTCCAACGGACAGGGGAATGGCTACACCTTC
>TRBJ2-7|TRBD2|TRBV20-1|many
CSARVSGRPKSGGLYEQYF
TGCAGTGCTAGAGTAAGCGGCCGTCCAAAGAGCGGGGGGTTATACGAGCAGTACTTC
>TRBJ2-1|NA|TRBV6-1|many
CASSEVWGSNEQFF
TGTGCCAGCAGTGAAGTTTGGGGGAGCAATGAGCAGTTCTTC
>TRBJ2-1|NA|TRBV7-3|many
CASSLAGGFQFF
TGTGCCAGCAGCTTAGCAGGAGGCTTTCAGTTCTTC
>TRBJ2-7|NA|TRBV28|NA
CASGSAPGQSYEQYF
TGTGCCAGCGGTTCAGCACCGGGGCAGAGCTACGAGCAGTACTTC
>TRBJ2-7|NA|TRBV5-8|NA
CASSGGRGRRTSYEQYF
TGTGCCAGCAGCGGGGGGCGGGGCCGACGGACCTCCTACGAGCAGTACTTC
>TRBJ2-7|TRBD1|TRBV5-1|NA
CASSLVETGREQYF
TGCGCCAGCAGCTTGGTTGAGACAGGGCGCGAGCAGTACTTC
>TRBJ2-7|NA|TRBV7-6|few
CASSFAHRTIYEQYF
TGTGCCAGCAGCTTCGCCCACAGGACAATATACGAGCAGTACTTC
>TRBJ1-5|TRBD1|TRBV5-4|many
CASSDRDRGSGQPQHF
TGTGCCAGCAGCGACCGGGACAGGGGGTCCGGCCAGCCCCAGCATTTT
>TRBJ2-7|NA|TRBV6-2/TRBV6-3|many
CASQDGYEQYF
TGTGCCAGCCAGGACGGCTACGAGCAGTACTTC
>TRBJ2-2|TRBD2|TRBV19|many
CASSEGLAANTGELFF
TGTGCCAGTAGTGAGGGACTAGCGGCGAACACCGGGGAGCTGTTTTTT
>TRBJ2-7|NA|TRBV7-2|many
CASSPATIGIEQYF
TGTGCCAGCAGCCCGGCGACGATTGGGATCGAGCAGTACTTC
>TRBJ2-5|TRBD2|TRBV28|many
CASTRGSGETQYF
TGTGCCAGCACCCGCGGGAGTGGAGAGACCCAGTACTTC
>TRBJ1-2|NA|TRBV28|few
CASSGNPGTTNYGYTF
TGTGCCAGCAGTGGGAACCCGGGAACAACTAACTATGGCTACACCTTC
>TRBJ2-7|TRBD2|TRBV27|many
CASKPGTSGNYEQYF
TGTGCCAGCAAACCGGGGACTAGCGGGAACTACGAGCAGTACTTC
>TRBJ2-4|NA|TRBV12-3/TRBV12-4|many
CASSFGIDLAKNIQYF
TGTGCCAGCAGTTTTGGGATAGACCTAGCCAAAAACATTCAGTACTTC
>TRBJ2-5|NA|TRBV29-1|few
CSVQNNKQETQYF
TGCAGCGTACAGAATAACAAGCAAGAGACCCAGTACTTC
>TRBJ2-3|NA|TRBV18|few
CASSRQVSDTQYF
TGTGCCAGCAGCAGACAGGTGTCAGATACGCAGTATTTT
>TRBJ2-7|NA|TRBV12-3/TRBV12-4|few
CASSNTGTPPYEQYF
TGTGCCAGCAGCAATACGGGAACCCCCCCCTACGAGCAGTACTTC
>TRBJ2-1|TRBD2|TRBV5-4|few
CASSRGLAVNNEQFF
TGTGCCAGCAGCCGGGGACTAGCGGTAAACAATGAGCAGTTCTTC
>TRBJ2-2|NA|TRBV7-9|many
CASSPVGLTNTGELFF
TGTGCCAGCAGCCCCGTAGGACTTACGAACACCGGGGAGCTGTTTTTT
>TRBJ2-7|TRBD2|TRBV7-8|many
CASSLGLAGMSSYEQYF
TGTGCCAGCAGCCTGGGGCTAGCGGGGATGAGCTCCTACGAGCAGTACTTC
>TRBJ2-1|TRBD2|TRBV2|once
CASTNGRAGYNEQFF
TGTGCCAGCACGAACGGGAGGGCCGGTTACAATGAGCAGTTCTTC
>TRBJ2-7|TRBD1|TRBV19|many
CASSMPGTGAYEQYF
TGTGCCAGTAGTATGCCCGGGACAGGGGCCTACGAGCAGTACTTC
>TRBJ1-5|NA|TRBV5-1|NA
CASSLSGTYNQPQHF
TGCGCCAGCAGCTTGTCCGGGACATACAATCAGCCCCAGCATTTT
>TRBJ2-6|NA|TRBV6-5|many
CASTRSRAGANVLTF
TGTGCCAGCACTCGGAGTAGGGCTGGGGCCAACGTCCTGACTTTC
>TRBJ1-3|NA|TRBV20-1|NA
CSARTGASAGNTIYF
TGCAGTGCCCGGACGGGGGCGTCGGCTGGAAACACCATATATTTT
>TRBJ1-1|NA|TRBV12-3/TRBV12-4|many
CASSPHPINVNTEAFF
TGTGCCAGCAGTCCGCACCCTATAAATGTGAACACTGAAGCTTTCTTT
>TRBJ2-7|TRBD1|TRBV13|few
CASRSGQGAYEQYF
TGTGCCAGCAGATCTGGACAGGGGGCCTACGAGCAGTACTTC
>TRBJ1-2|TRBD1|TRBV7-8|many
CASSSDRGRVYGYTF
TGTGCCAGCAGCTCAGACAGGGGGCGCGTCTATGGCTACACCTTC
>TRBJ2-3|NA|TRBV5-4|NA
CASSLEGTGSTDTQYF
TGTGCCAGCAGCTTGGAAGGTACCGGTAGCACAGATACGCAGTATTTT
>TRBJ2-1|NA|TRBV20-1|many
CSAAHWAGSLYNEQFF
TGCAGTGCCGCCCACTGGGCGGGGAGCCTATACAATGAGCAGTTCTTC
>TRBJ1-1|NA|TRBV14|many
CASSQVWEGTEAFF
TGTGCCAGCAGCCAAGTTTGGGAAGGGACTGAAGCTTTCTTT
>TRBJ2-3|NA|TRBV7-8|NA
CATSLVLVGTEGPDPDTQCF
TGTGCCACCAGCTTAGTCCTTGTGGGGACCGAGGGGCCAGATCCAGATACGCAGTGTTTT
>TRBJ1-2|NA|TRBV5-1|many
CASSSGAGIPGSTF
TGCGCCAGCAGCTCGGGAGCCGGAATACCTGGCTCCACCTTC
>TRBJ1-5|NA|TRBV28|many
CASSLQRDPQHF
TGTGCCAGCAGTTTACAAAGGGACCCCCAGCATTTT
>TRBJ2-2|NA|TRBV7-2|many
CASSLRQLSRELFF
TGTGCCAGCAGCTTACGTCAGCTGAGTAGGGAGCTGTTTTTT
>TRBJ1-3|TRBD1|TRBV20-1|many
CSAPGQASGNTIYF
TGCAGTGCTCCAGGACAGGCCTCTGGAAACACCATATATTTT
>TRBJ1-6|NA|TRBV2|once
CANTESYNSPLHF
TGTGCCAACACGGAGTCCTATAATTCACCCCTCCACTTT
>TRBJ1-2|TRBD1|TRBV20-1|many
CSAAGQGQNYGYTF
TGCAGTGCTGCGGGACAGGGTCAGAACTATGGCTACACCTTC
>TRBJ2-2|NA|TRBV7-8|many
CASSLERLNTGELFF
TGTGCCAGCAGCTTAGAACGGTTGAACACCGGGGAGCTGTTTTTT
>TRBJ2-7|NA|TRBV10-3|NA
CAISESNRDSFYEQYF
TGTGCCATCAGTGAGTCAAACCGAGACAGTTTCTACGAGCAGTACTTC
>TRBJ2-3|NA|TRBV4-1|many
CASSQGHRTDTQYF
TGCGCCAGCAGCCAAGGGCATCGCACAGATACGCAGTATTTT
>TRBJ1-2|TRBD1|TRBV7-8|many
CASSLSDRAYGYTF
TGTGCCAGCTCTCTGTCGGACAGGGCCTATGGCTACACCTTC
>TRBJ2-5|TRBD2|TRBV7-3|many
CASSLTPTSGGEETQYF
TGTGCCAGCAGCTTAACCCCCACTAGCGGGGGGGAAGAGACCCAGTACTTC
>TRBJ1-5|NA|TRBV19|few
CASTRGWGRSNQPQHF
TGTGCCAGTACCAGAGGGTGGGGTAGGAGCAATCAGCCCCAGCATTTT
>TRBJ1-5|TRBD1|TRBV4-1|many
CASSQDLGGFNQPQHF
TGCGCCAGCAGCCAAGATTTAGGGGGCTTCAATCAGCCCCAGCATTTT
>TRBJ1-2|NA|TRBV11-2|many
CASSLEGGRARGYTF
TGTGCCAGCAGCTTAGAAGGGGGAAGGGCTAGAGGCTACACCTTC
>TRBJ2-5|NA|TRBV7-7|many
CASSLRTAETQYF
TGTGCTAGCAGCTTAAGGACCGCGGAGACCCAGTACTTC
>TRBJ2-1|TRBD2|TRBV11-1|few
CASSSSGVGYNEQFF
TGTGCCAGCAGCTCTAGCGGGGTCGGCTACAATGAGCAGTTCTTC
>TRBJ2-7|NA|TRBV7-2|many
CASSLTSSLQGGIEQYF
TGTGCCAGCAGCCTTACCTCTAGCCTCCAGGGCGGGATCGAGCAGTACTTC